This T cell receptor beta chain was found in a study of blood T cell repertoires in COVID-19. Clinical histories supplied by participants themselves formed the basis of cohort assignment. Original processing methods: For nucleated cells, counts were estimated from reference gene primer amplification. The table came from immunoSEQ multiplex PCR; TCRdb's copy has only in-frame clones and leaves some out. V, J and clone size derive from that table, while D and trimming were established from the DNA sequence. Among 200,000 to 250,000 clones listed, roughly 84% were seen once. V lost 6 bases and J lost 3; bases outside the gene matches: 8. Germline lookup yields CDR1 KGHSH and CDR2 LQKENI. CDR3 length: 15 residues.

This sequence joins TRBV18 and TRBJ2-7, with 10 nucleotides matching TRBD1. The sample consisted of PBMCs or T cells enriched from blood (not recorded which). The source is a man aged 25-45 years in a cohort exposed to, infected with or recovered from COVID-19 (not recorded which). CDR3 amino acids: CASSHRDRGVYEQYF. CDR3 nucleotide sequence: TGTGCCAGCTCGCACCGGGACAGGGGCGTCTACGAGCAGTACTTC. Supplemented by reference TRBV18 and TRBJ2-7, the full variable domain reads NAGVMQNPRHLVRRRGQEARLRCSPMKGHSHVYWYRQLPEEGLKFMVYLQKENIIDESGMPKERFSAEFPKEGPSILRIQQVVRGDSAAYFCASSHRDRGVYEQYFGPGTRLTVT.